This TCR beta chain emerged from a study of control samples from healthy donors and cancer patients. The table came from immunoSEQ multiplex PCR; TCRdb's copy has only in-frame clones and leaves some out. This table has about 130,000 clones, 85% to 95% appearing once. Germline V CDR1 and CDR2: WNHNN, SYGVQD (reference sequence). Unmatched junction bases numbered 4, after V lost 0 bases and J lost 12 bases. The CDR3 sequence is 13 residues long. The specimen was blood. The receptor was derived from a man aged 30-40 years in good health. The chain uses TRBV10-1 and TRBJ2-1; 8 nucleotides agree with TRBD2. CDR3 DNA: TGCGCCAGCAGTGAGTCTCGGGGGGGCGGGCAGTTCTTC. This sequence encodes CASSESRGGGQFF.